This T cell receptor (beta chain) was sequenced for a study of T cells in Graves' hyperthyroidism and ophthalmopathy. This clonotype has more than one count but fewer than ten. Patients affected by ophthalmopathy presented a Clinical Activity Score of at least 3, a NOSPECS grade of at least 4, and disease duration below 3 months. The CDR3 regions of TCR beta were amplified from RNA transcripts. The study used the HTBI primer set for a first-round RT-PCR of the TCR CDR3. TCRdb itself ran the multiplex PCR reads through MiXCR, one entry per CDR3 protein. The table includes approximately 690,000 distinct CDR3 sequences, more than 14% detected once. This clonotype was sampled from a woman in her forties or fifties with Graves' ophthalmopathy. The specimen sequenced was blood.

CDR3 in amino acids: CSARDLFQETQYF. The CDR3 DNA reads as TGCAGTGCTAGAGATCTGTTCCAAGAGACCCAGTACTTC. The rearrangement uses TRBV20-1 and TRBJ2-5; D gene uncertain. Deletions cut 0 bases from V and 1 base from J, with 6 bases between. The germline V gene encodes CDR1 DFQATT and CDR2 SNEGSKA (reference sequence). CDR3 length equals 13 residues.